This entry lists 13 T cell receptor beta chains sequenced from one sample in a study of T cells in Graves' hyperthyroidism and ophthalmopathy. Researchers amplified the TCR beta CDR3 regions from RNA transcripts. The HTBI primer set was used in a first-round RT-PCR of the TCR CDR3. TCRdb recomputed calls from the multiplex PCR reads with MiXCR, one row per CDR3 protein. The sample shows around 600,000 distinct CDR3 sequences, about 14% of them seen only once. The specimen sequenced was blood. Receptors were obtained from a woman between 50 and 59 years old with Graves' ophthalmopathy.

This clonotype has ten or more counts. CDR3 DNA: TGTGCCAGCAGCTCTGACCGCTACAATGAGCAGTTCTTC. Translating it yields CASSSDRYNEQFF. The gene calls are TRBV28 and TRBJ2-1; D gene ambiguous. The CDR3 extends over 13 amino acids. Between the trimmed V and J ends, which lost 6 bases and 3 bases, there was a span of 9 bases. Germline values: CDR1 MDHEN, CDR2 SYDVKM.

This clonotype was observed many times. CDR3 amino acids: CASSVRPSGSHEQFF. As DNA, the CDR3 is TGTGCCAGCAGCGTTAGGCCTAGCGGGAGTCATGAGCAGTTCTTC. This sequence joins TRBV11-2 and TRBJ2-1; 10 nucleotides agree with TRBD2. The CDR3 has 15 amino acids. Germline trimming cut 5 bases from V and 8 bases from J; bases unmatched to any gene: 9. The germline CDR1 and CDR2 sequences are SGHAT and FQNNGV.

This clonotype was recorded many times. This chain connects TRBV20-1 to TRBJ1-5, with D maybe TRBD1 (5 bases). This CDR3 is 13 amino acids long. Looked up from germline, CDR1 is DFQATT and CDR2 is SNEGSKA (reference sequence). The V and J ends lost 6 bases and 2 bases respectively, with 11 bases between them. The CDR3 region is CSASGGGNQPQHF. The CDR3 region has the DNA TGCAGTGCGAGTGGGGGGGGCAATCAGCCCCAGCATTTT.

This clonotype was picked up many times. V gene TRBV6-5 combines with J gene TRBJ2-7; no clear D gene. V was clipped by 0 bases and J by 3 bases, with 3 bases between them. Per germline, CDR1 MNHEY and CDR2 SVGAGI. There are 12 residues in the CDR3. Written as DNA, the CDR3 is TGTGCCAGCAGTTACTCCTACTACGAGCAGTACTTC. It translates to CASSYSYYEQYF.

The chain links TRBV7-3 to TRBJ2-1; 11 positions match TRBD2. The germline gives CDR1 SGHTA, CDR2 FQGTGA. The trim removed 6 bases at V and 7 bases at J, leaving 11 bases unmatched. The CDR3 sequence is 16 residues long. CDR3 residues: CASSRDSSGGINEQFF. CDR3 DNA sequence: TGTGCCAGCAGTCGGGACTCTAGCGGGGGGATTAATGAGCAGTTCTTC. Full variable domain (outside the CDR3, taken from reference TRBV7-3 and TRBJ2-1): GAGVSQTPSNKVTEKGKYVELRCDPISGHTALYWYRQSLGQGPEFLIYFQGTGAADDSGLPNDRFFAVRPEGSVSTLKIQRTERGDSAVYLCASSRDSSGGINEQFFGPGTRLTVL.

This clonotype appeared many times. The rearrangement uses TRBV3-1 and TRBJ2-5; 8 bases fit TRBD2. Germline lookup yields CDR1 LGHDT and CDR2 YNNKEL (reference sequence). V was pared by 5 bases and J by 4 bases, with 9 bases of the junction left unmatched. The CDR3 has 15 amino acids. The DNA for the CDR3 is TGTGCCAGCAGCACGGGACTAGTTTTATCAGAGACCCAGTACTTC. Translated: CASSTGLVLSETQYF.

The CDR3: CASSLRGTIAQETQYF. DNA of the CDR3: TGTGCCAGCAGTTTGAGGGGGACGATAGCCCAAGAGACCCAGTACTTC. The chain combines TRBV12-3 or TRBV12-4 with TRBJ2-5; D may be TRBD1 (6 bases). Trimming cost V 3 bases and J 1 base, with 15 bases left between them. This CDR3 region has 16 residues.

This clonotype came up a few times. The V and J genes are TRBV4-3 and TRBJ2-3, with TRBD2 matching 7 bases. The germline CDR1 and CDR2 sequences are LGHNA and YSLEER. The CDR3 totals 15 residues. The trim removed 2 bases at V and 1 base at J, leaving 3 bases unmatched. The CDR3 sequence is CASSQRAGGTDTQYF. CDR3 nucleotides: TGCGCCAGCAGCCAACGTGCGGGAGGCACAGATACGCAGTATTTT.

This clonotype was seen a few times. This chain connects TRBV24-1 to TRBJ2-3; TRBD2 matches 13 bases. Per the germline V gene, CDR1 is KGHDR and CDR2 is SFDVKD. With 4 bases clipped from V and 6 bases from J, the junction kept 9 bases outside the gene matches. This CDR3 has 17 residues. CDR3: CATSDRGLAGALDTQYF. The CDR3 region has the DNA TGTGCCACCAGTGACCGAGGACTAGCGGGAGCTCTTGATACGCAGTATTTT.

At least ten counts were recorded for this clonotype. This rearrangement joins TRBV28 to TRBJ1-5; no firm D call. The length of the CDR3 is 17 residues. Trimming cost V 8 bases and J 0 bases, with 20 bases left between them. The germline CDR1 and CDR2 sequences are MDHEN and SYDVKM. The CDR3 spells CASSVTGGLGSNQPQHF. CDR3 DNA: TGTGCCAGCTCGGTGACGGGAGGGCTTGGTAGCAATCAGCCCCAGCATTTT.

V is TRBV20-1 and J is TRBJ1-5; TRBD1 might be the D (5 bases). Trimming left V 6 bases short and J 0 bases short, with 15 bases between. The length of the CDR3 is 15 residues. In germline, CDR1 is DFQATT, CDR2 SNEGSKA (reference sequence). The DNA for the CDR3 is TGCAGTGCATCGGTGGGGGGACGTAGCAATCAGCCCCAGCATTTT. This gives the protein CSASVGGRSNQPQHF.

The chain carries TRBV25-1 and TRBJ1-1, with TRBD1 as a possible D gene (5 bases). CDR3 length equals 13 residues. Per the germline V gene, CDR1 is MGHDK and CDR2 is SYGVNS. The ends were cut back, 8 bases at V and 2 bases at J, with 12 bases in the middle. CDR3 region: CASRGPYNTEAFF. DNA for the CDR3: TGTGCCAGCCGGGGACCGTACAACACTGAAGCTTTCTTT.

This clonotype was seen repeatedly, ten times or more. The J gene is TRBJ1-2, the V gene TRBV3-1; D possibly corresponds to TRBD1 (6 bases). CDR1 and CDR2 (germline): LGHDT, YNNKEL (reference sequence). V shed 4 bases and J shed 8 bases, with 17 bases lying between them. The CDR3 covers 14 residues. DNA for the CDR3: TGTGCCAGCAGCCCCCCCGGGGGCCAGGGAGGCTACACCTTC. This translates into CASSPPGGQGGYTF. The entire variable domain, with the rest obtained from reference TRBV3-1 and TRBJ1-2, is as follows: DTAVSQTPKYLVTQMGNDKSIKCEQNLGHDTMYWYKQDSKKFLKIMFSYNNKELIINETVPNRFSPKSPDKAHLNLHINSLELGDSAVYFCASSPPGGQGGYTFGSGTRLTVV.